These T cell receptor beta chains were read from a single sample in a study of CD8 T cells in ankylosing spondylitis. TCRdb re-derived calls from the 5' RACE reads in MiXCR, one entry per CDR3 protein. The sample lists about 750,000 distinct CDR3 sequences, under 20% occurring once. The sample comprised blood, either unsorted or a sorted T cell fraction (not recorded which). These receptors were obtained from a male donor with ankylosing spondylitis. Both conserved end residues are part of each CDR3. The D gene is left open where the match is weak. Size is omitted from some rows. Given values are once, few, many or a class for expanded clones.

d_gene,abundance,v_gene,j_gene,CDR3aa,CDR3nt
-,few,TRBV20-1,TRBJ2-3,CSANSGSPDTQYF,TGCAGTGCTAATAGTGGGTCTCCTGATACGCAGTATTTT
-,few,TRBV18,TRBJ1-2,CASSPSWGVYGYTF,TGTGCCAGCTCACCAAGTTGGGGGGTTTATGGCTACACCTTC
-,few,TRBV12-3/TRBV12-4,TRBJ2-7,CASSTLSSDYEQYF,TGTGCCAGCAGTACCCTAAGCTCTGACTACGAGCAGTACTTC
TRBD2,few,TRBV5-1,TRBJ2-1,CASRSLAGGVRNNEQFF,TGCGCCAGCAGATCACTAGCGGGGGGAGTACGGAACAATGAGCAGTTCTTC
-,-,TRBV3-1,TRBJ2-7,CASSPRGGLYYEQYF,TGTGCCAGCAGCCCGAGGGGAGGCCTCTACTACGAGCAGTACTTC
TRBD1,-,TRBV9,TRBJ1-2,CASRNGTGGGYGYTF,TGTGCCAGCAGGAACGGGACAGGGGGAGGTTATGGCTACACCTTC
-,-,TRBV7-8,TRBJ2-7,CASSLGASPEQYF,TGTGCCAGCAGCTTAGGGGCTAGTCCAGAGCAGTACTTC
TRBD1,-,TRBV7-3,TRBJ2-3,CASSLTGDSHTQYF,TGTGCCAGCAGCTTAACAGGGGACAGCCATACGCAGTATTTT
TRBD2,-,TRBV11-2,TRBJ2-1,CASSPPGLAETEQFF,TGTGCCAGCAGCCCCCCGGGACTAGCTGAGACTGAGCAGTTCTTC
TRBD2,few,TRBV7-8,TRBJ2-1,CASSLTSGTVNEQFF,TGTGCCAGCAGTCTGACTAGCGGGACAGTCAATGAGCAGTTCTTC
TRBD1,-,TRBV9,TRBJ2-7,CASSVGQVSYEQYF,TGTGCCAGCAGCGTGGGACAGGTTTCCTACGAGCAGTACTTC
-,-,TRBV12-3/TRBV12-4,TRBJ2-7,CASSRGRGGSYEQYF,TGTGCCAGCTCTCGTGGGCGCGGCGGCTCCTACGAGCAGTACTTC
-,-,TRBV6-5,TRBJ1-1,CASYLNTEAFF,TGTGCCAGCTATTTGAACACTGAAGCTTTCTTT
-,few,TRBV20-1,TRBJ1-4,CSASGGTIEKLFF,TGCAGTGCTAGTGGGGGGACTATTGAAAAACTGTTTTTT
-,-,TRBV12-3/TRBV12-4,TRBJ2-6,CASSFRVGELSGANVLTF,TGTGCCAGCAGTTTCCGGGTGGGGGAGCTTTCTGGGGCCAACGTCCTGACTTTC
TRBD2,few,TRBV3-1,TRBJ2-1,CASASGGAVGEQFF,TGTGCCAGCGCAAGCGGGGGGGCGGTGGGTGAGCAGTTCTTC
-,-,TRBV20-1,TRBJ1-1,CSATQGGTEAFF,TGCAGTGCTACACAGGGTGGCACTGAAGCTTTCTTT
-,few,TRBV12-3/TRBV12-4,TRBJ1-5,CASSLEVGGSGQPQHF,TGTGCCAGCAGTTTAGAGGTAGGGGGGTCGGGTCAGCCCCAGCATTTT
-,-,TRBV2,TRBJ2-2,CASRREPGELFF,TGTGCCAGCAGGCGGGAACCCGGGGAGCTGTTTTTT
-,few,TRBV7-9,TRBJ2-7,CASSRGDGFEQYF,TGTGCCAGCAGCCGTGGGGACGGCTTTGAGCAGTACTTC
-,few,TRBV11-2,TRBJ2-7,CASSPTAGVEQYF,TGTGCCAGCAGCCCAACGGCAGGGGTCGAGCAGTACTTC
-,-,TRBV7-6,TRBJ2-3,CASSPGSGSTDTQYF,TGTGCCAGCAGCCCAGGTAGCGGATCCACAGATACGCAGTATTTT
TRBD1,-,TRBV5-1,TRBJ1-1,CASSSGTGYTEAFF,TGCGCCAGCAGCTCCGGGACAGGTTACACTGAAGCTTTCTTT
-,-,TRBV9,TRBJ2-1,CASSVEEGAGNEQFF,TGTGCCAGCAGCGTAGAAGAAGGGGCGGGCAATGAGCAGTTCTTC
-,-,TRBV20-1,TRBJ1-1,CSAETPPANTEAFF,TGCAGTGCTGAGACCCCCCCAGCGAACACTGAAGCTTTCTTT
-,-,TRBV12-3/TRBV12-4,TRBJ1-1,CASGKVGGTEAFF,TGTGCCAGCGGTAAGGTGGGGGGCACTGAAGCTTTCTTT
-,few,TRBV9,TRBJ2-1,CASSVGGAQSSYNEQFF,TGTGCCAGCAGCGTAGGCGGGGCCCAAAGCTCCTACAATGAGCAGTTCTTC
-,-,TRBV18,TRBJ2-2,CASSPVGQGGTGELFF,TGTGCCAGCTCACCAGTAGGACAAGGAGGCACCGGGGAGCTGTTTTTT
TRBD1,-,TRBV28,TRBJ2-6,CASSFTGQGSGGANVLTF,TGTGCCAGCAGTTTCACGGGACAGGGTTCCGGGGGGGCCAACGTCCTGACTTTC
TRBD1,-,TRBV19,TRBJ1-2,CASSIDPRQGEVYGYTF,TGTGCCAGTAGTATAGACCCTAGACAGGGCGAAGTCTATGGCTACACCTTC
TRBD2,few,TRBV7-9,TRBJ2-3,CAGTGTSDTDTQYF,TGTGCCGGAACCGGGACTAGCGACACAGATACGCAGTATTTT